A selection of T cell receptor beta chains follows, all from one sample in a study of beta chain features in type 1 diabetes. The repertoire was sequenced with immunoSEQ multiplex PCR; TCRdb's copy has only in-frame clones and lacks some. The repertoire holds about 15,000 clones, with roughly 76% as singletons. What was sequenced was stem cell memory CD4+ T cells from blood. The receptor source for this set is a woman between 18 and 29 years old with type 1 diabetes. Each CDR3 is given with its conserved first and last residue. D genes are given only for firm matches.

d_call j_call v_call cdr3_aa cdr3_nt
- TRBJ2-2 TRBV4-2 CASSQPKGGSNTGELFF TGTGCCAGCAGCCAACCAAAGGGCGGGTCGAACACCGGGGAGCTGTTTTTT
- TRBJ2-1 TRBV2 CASRKDPGEYNEQFF TGTGCCAGCAGGAAAGACCCTGGGGAGTACAATGAGCAGTTCTTC
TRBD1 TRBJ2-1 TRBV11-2 CASSYTGARYNEQFF TGTGCCAGCAGCTACACAGGGGCCCGCTACAATGAGCAGTTCTTC
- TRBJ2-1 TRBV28 CASGSQFF TGTGCCAGCGGGAGTCAGTTCTTC
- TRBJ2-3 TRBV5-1 CASSLPKGADSTDTQYF TGCGCCAGCAGCTTGCCCAAGGGAGCGGATTCCACAGATACGCAGTATTTT
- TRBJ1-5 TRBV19 CASSIGTPYSNQPQHF TGTGCCAGTAGTATCGGGACACCATATAGCAATCAGCCCCAGCATTTT
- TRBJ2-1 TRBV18 CASSPRLGSYNEQFF TGTGCCAGCTCACCAAGACTAGGATCCTACAATGAGCAGTTCTTC
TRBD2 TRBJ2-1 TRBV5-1 CASSFGLAGGHTYNEQFF TGCGCCAGCAGCTTCGGACTAGCGGGAGGTCACACCTACAATGAGCAGTTCTTC
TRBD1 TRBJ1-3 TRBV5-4 CASRDPTGDNSGNTIYF TGTGCCAGCAGGGACCCGACAGGGGACAACTCTGGAAACACCATATATTTT
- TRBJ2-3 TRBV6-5 CASSYSLAPMADTQYF TGTGCCAGCAGTTACTCCCTAGCCCCCATGGCAGATACGCAGTATTTT
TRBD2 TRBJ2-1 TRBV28 CASRIPGLAGTYNEQFF TGTGCCAGCAGAATCCCGGGACTAGCGGGAACCTACAATGAGCAGTTCTTC
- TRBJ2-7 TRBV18 CASSPDSHEQYF TGTGCCAGCTCACCCGACAGCCACGAGCAGTACTTC
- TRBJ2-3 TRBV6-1 CASSVRGRSDTQYF TGTGCCAGCAGTGTACGGGGGAGATCAGATACGCAGTATTTT
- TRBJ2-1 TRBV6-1 CASSEWDSLYNEQFF TGTGCCAGCAGTGAATGGGACTCCCTCTACAATGAGCAGTTCTTC